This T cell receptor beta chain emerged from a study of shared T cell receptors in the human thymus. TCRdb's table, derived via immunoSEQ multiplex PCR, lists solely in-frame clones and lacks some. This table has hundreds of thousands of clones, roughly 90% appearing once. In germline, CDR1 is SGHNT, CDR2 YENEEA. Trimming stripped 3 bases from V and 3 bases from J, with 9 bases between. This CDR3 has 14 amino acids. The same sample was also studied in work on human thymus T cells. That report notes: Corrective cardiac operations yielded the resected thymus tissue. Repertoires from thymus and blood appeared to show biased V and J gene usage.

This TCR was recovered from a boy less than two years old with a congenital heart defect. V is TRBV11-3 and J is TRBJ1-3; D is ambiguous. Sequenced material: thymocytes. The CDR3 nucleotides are TGTGCCAGCAGCTTTCTCCCCCTTGGAAACACCATATATTTT. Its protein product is CASSFLPLGNTIYF.